This T cell receptor (beta chain) is from a study of blood T cell repertoires in COVID-19. The overall study: Collection of acute and convalescent COVID-19 samples took place in the United States, Italy and Spain.

This table comes from immunoSEQ multiplex PCR, and its TCRdb copy is limited to in-frame clones, with some not included. The sample includes approximately 280,000 clones, about 90% seen only once; the top ten take around 1.7%. Trimming pared 5 bases from V and 4 bases from J, leaving 8 bases between. The CDR3 sequence is 13 residues long. Germline V gene data show CDR1 as KGHDR and CDR2 as SFDVKD. Individuals drawn from about two dozen US areas were about 18 to 100 years old. Self-reported history from a screening survey and questionnaire set each donor's cohort. Material: PBMCs or T cells enriched from blood (not recorded which). The chain uses TRBV24-1 and TRBJ2-1, with no clear D. The sequence was obtained from a woman under 30 with acute COVID-19. CDR3 coding DNA: TGTGCCACCAGTGGCGAGTTATACAATGAGCAGTTCTTC. The encoded protein is CATSGELYNEQFF.